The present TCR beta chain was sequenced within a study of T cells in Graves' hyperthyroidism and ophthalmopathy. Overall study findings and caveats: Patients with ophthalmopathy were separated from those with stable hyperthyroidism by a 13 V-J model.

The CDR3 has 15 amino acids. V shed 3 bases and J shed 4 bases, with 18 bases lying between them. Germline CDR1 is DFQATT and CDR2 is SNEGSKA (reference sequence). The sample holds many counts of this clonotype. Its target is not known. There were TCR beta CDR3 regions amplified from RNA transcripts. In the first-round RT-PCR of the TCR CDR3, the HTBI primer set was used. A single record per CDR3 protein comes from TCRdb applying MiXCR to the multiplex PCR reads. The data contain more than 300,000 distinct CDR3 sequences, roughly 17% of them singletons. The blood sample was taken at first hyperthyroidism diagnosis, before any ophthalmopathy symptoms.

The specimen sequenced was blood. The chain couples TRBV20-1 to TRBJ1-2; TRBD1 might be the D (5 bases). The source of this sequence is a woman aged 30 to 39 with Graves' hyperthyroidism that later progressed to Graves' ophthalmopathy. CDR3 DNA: TGCAGTGCTAGGATTCCCGGGACGATCGGCTATGGCTACACCTTC. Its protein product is CSARIPGTIGYGYTF.